This is a list of T cell receptor beta chains from one sample in a study of CXCR3-negative and CXCR3-positive naive CD8 T cells. From its re-call of the 5' RACE reads, TCRdb lists each CDR3 protein once, without DNA. This sample's table has 50,000 or so distinct CDR3 sequences. The sample consisted of naive CXCR3+ CD8+ T cells from blood. Receptors originate from a human donor in good health. Some clones in this sample may be carry-over from other donors' samples. Both conserved end residues are part of each CDR3.

V gene	J gene	CDR3 protein
TRBV7-6	TRBJ1-1	CASSLGRNTEAFF
TRBV12-3/TRBV12-4	TRBJ2-7	CASSLILYEQYF
TRBV12-3/TRBV12-4	TRBJ2-3	CASSFSGGATDTQYF
TRBV7-3	TRBJ2-3	CASRMDPYTDTQYF
TRBV27	TRBJ2-7	CASSTGQRPWEQYF
TRBV15	TRBJ1-5	CATSRDLGQNQPQHF
TRBV27	TRBJ2-7	CASSYISGGAPVLEQYF
TRBV4-3	TRBJ1-5	CASSQDRGLHQPQHF
TRBV29-1	TRBJ2-7	CSVEKVPYEQYF
TRBV11-2	TRBJ1-4	CASSPGQSNEKLFF
TRBV10-2	TRBJ2-3	CASTWTGLLDTQYF
TRBV9	TRBJ2-4	CASSEGGAGAKNIQYF
TRBV29-1	TRBJ2-3	CSVGRGQGNYTDTQYF
TRBV7-9	TRBJ2-7	CASSPGPSGIEYEQYF
TRBV27	TRBJ2-5	CASRLTGQETQYF
TRBV10-3	TRBJ2-1	CAISAVDGYNEQFF
TRBV15	TRBJ2-3	CATRDAGGLDTQYF
TRBV20-1	TRBJ2-1	CSARPTSGGVYNEQFF
TRBV29-1	TRBJ1-1	CSVVAGSTEAFF
TRBV19	TRBJ1-1	CASLPGVWTEAFF
TRBV29-1	TRBJ2-2	CSVVDSGGPNTGELFF
TRBV7-9	TRBJ2-7	CASSSGFGAYEQYF
TRBV10-2	TRBJ2-7	CASRSETASYEQYF
TRBV2	TRBJ2-7	CASSEARYFTYEQYF
TRBV29-1	TRBJ2-7	CSVEEPGQGSYEQYF
TRBV27	TRBJ2-5	CASSLTGYLETQYF
TRBV3-1	TRBJ1-1	CASSQEGGRDTEAFF
TRBV7-9	TRBJ2-2	CASSFTGGLTGELFF
TRBV4-3	TRBJ2-2	CASSQDWYTGELFF
TRBV28	TRBJ2-2	CASSLSPQGGGELFF
TRBV7-9	TRBJ2-7	CASSFAPRGGGEQYF
TRBV20-1	TRBJ2-2	CSAVDGYNTGELFF
TRBV11-2	TRBJ2-3	CASSLGPAGDRTDTQYF
TRBV7-6	TRBJ2-4	CASSSEGPGDIQYF
TRBV18	TRBJ2-1	CASSPQGARINEQFF
TRBV7-2	TRBJ2-5	CASSLARGGPRETQYF
TRBV12-3/TRBV12-4	TRBJ2-3	CASSLASNTQYF
TRBV20-1	TRBJ2-5	CSARGTSSQQTQYF
TRBV20-1	TRBJ2-7	CSARGSGDYEQYF
TRBV12-3/TRBV12-4	TRBJ1-5	CASSLSAPRPQPQHF
TRBV11-2	TRBJ2-7	CASSLSGDYEQYF
TRBV28	TRBJ2-1	CASSRRRNEQFF
TRBV5-1	TRBJ2-7	CASSHREDRSYEQYF
TRBV7-9	TRBJ1-1	CASSFEGEGAFF
TRBV7-3	TRBJ2-1	CASSLGTINEQFF
TRBV28	TRBJ2-1	CASSLTGVEQFF
TRBV7-9	TRBJ1-1	CASSLRATDTEAFF
TRBV7-6	TRBJ2-7	CASSPGGILGQYF
TRBV29-1	TRBJ2-3	CSVAATGGTDTQYF
TRBV29-1	TRBJ1-1	CSVQGLETEAFF
TRBV29-1	TRBJ1-1	CSVFPMVPEGHTEAFF
TRBV28	TRBJ2-7	CASSTGQGVSYEQYF
TRBV7-3	TRBJ1-6	CASSPLGQGASPLHF
TRBV7-8	TRBJ1-2	CASSTLPYGYTF